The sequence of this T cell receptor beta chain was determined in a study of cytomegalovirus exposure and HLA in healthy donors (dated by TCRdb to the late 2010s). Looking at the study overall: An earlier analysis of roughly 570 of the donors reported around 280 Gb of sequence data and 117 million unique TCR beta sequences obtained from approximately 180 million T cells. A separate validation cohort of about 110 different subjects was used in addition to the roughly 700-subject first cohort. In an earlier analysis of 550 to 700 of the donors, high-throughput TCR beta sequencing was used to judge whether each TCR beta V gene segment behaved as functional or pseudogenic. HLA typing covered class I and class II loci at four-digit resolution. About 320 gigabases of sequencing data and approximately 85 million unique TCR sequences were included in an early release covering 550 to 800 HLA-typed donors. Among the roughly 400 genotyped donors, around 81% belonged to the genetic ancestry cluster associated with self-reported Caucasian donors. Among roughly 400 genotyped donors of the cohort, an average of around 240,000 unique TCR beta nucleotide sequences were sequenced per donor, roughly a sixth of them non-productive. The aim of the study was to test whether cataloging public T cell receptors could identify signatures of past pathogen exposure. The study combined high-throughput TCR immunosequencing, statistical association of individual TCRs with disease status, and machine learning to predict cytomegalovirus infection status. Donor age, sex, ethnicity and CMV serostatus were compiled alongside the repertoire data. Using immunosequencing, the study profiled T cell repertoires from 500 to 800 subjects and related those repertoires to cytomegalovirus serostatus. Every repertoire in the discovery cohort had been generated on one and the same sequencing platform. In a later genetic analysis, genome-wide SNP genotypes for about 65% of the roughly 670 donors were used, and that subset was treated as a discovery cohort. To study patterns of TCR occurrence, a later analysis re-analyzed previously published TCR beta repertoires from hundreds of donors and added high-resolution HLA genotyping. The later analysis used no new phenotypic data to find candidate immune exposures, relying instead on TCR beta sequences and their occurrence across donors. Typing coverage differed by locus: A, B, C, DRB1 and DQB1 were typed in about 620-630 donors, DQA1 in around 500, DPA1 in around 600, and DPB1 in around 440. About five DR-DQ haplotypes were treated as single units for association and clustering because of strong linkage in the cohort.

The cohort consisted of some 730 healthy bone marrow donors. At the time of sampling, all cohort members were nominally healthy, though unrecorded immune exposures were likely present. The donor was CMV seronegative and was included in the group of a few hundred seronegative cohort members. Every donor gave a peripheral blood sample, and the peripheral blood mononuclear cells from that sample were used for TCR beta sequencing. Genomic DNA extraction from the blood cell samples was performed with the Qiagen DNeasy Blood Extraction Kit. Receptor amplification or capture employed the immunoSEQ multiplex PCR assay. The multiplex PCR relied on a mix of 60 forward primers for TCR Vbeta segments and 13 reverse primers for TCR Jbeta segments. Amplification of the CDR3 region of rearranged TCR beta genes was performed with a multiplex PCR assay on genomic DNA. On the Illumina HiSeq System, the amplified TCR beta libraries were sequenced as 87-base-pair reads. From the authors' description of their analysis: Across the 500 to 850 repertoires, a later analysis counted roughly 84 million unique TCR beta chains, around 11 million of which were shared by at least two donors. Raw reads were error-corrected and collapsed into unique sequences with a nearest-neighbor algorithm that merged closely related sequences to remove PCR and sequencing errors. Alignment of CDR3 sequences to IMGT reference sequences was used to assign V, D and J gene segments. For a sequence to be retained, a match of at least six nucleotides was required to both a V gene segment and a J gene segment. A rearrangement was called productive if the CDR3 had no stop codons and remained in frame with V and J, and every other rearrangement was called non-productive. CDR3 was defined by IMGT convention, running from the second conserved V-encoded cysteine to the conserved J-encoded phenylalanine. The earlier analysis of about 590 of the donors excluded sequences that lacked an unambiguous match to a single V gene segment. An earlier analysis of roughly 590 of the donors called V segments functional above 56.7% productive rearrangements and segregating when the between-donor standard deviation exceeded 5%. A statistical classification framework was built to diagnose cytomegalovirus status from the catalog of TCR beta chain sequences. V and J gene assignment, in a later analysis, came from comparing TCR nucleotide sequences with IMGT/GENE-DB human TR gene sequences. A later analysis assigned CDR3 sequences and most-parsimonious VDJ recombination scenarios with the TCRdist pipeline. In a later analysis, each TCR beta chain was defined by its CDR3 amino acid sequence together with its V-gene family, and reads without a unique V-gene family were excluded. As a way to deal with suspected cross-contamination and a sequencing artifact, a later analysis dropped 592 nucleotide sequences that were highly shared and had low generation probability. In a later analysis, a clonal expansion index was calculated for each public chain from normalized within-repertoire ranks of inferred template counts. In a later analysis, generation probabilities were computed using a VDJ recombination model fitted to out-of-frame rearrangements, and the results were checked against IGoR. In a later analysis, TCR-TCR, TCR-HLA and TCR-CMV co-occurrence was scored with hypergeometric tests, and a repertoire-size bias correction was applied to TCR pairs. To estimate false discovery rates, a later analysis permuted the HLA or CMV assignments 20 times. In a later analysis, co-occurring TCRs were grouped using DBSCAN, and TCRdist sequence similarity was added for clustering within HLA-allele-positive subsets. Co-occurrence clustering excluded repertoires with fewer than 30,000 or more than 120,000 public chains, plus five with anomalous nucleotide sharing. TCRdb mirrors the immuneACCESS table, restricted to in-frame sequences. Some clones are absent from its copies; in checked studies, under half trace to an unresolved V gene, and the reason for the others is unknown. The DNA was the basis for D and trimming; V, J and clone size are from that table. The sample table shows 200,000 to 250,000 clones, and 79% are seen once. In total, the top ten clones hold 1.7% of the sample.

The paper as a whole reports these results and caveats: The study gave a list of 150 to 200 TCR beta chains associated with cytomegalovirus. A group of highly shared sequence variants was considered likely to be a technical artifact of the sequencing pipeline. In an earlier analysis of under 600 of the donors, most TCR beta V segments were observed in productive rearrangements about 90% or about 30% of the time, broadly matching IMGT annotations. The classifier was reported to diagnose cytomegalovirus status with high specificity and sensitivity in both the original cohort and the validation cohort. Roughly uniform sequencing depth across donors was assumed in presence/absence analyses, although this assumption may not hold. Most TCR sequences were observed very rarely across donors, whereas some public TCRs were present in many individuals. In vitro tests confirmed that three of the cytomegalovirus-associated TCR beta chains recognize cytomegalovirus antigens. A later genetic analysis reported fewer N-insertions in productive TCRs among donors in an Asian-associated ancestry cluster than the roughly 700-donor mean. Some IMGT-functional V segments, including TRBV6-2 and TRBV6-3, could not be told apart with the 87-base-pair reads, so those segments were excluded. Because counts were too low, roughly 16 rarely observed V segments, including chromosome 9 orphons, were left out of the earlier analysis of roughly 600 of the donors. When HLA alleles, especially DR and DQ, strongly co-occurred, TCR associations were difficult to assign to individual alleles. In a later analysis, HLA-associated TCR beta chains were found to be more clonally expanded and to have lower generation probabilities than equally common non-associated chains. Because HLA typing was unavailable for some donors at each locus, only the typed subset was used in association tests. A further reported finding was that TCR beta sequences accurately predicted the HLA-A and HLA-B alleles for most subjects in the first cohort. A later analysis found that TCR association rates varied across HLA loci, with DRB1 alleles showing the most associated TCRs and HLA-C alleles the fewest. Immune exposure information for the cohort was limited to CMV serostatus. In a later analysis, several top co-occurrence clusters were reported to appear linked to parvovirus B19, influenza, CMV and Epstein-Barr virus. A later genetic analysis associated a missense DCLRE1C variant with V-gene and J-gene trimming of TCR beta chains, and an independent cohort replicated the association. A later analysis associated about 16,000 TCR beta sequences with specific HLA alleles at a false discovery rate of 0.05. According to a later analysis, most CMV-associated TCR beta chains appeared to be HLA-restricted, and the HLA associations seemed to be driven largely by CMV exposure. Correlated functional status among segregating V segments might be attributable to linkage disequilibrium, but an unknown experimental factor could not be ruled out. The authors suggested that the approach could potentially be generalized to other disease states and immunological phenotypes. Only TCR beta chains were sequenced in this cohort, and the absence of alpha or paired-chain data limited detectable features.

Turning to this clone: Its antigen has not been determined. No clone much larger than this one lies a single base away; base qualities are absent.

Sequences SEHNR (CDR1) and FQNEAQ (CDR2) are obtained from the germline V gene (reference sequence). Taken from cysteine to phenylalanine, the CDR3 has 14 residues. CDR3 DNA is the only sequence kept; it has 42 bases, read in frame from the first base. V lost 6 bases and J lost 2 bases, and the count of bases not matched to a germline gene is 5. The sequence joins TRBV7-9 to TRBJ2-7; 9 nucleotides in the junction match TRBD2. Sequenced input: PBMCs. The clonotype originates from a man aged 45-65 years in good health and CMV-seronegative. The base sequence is TGTGCCAGCAGTCCCGGGACTAGCCCCTACGAGCAGTACTTC. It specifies CASSPGTSPYEQYF.